This TCR beta chain was sequenced in a study of blood T cell repertoires in COVID-19. Study as a whole: PBMCs, B-cell-depleted T cells, or T cells were the source of the cDNA or gDNA that made up the material.

The protocol was immunoSEQ multiplex PCR, while the TCRdb copy is restricted to in-frame clones and leaves out a portion. In the table there are under 200,000 clones, approximately 91% of which are singletons. The CDR3 runs to 15 residues. Trimming took 2 bases from V and 8 from J, leaving 15 bases between them. Per germline, CDR1 SNHLY and CDR2 FYNNEI. Source material: peripheral blood. The sequence derives from a young man with acute or convalescent COVID-19. The chain combines TRBV2 with TRBJ1-4; D ambiguous. This chain's CDR3 is CASSEMTGLEEKLFF. The DNA of the CDR3 is TGTGCCAGCAGTGAAATGACTGGCCTAGAGGAAAAACTGTTTTTT. The full variable domain, rest sourced from reference TRBV2 and TRBJ1-4, is EPEVTQTPSHQVTQMGQEVILRCVPISNHLYFYWYRQILGQKVEFLVSFYNNEISEKSEIFDDQFSVERPDGSNFTLKIRSTKLEDSAMYFCASSEMTGLEEKLFFGSGTQLSVL.